The next 10 T cell receptor beta chains were all read from a single sample in a study of pediatric ulcerative colitis. Sequencing was performed with immunoSEQ multiplex PCR; in TCRdb, only in-frame clones are kept and a portion is missing. This sample has roughly 54,000 clones, with more than 75% found just once. Material: blood. The receptor source for this set is a boy between 10 and 17 years old who was a control in a study of pediatric ulcerative colitis.

The chain has TRBV7-2 and TRBJ2-5; D might be TRBD1 (6 bases). CDR3 length: 13 amino acids. The ends were cut back, 6 bases at V and 0 bases at J, with 8 bases in the middle. Germline lookup yields CDR1 SGHTA and CDR2 FQGNSA. The CDR3 coding sequence is TGTGCCAGCAGATGGGACAACCAAGAGACCCAGTACTTC. Residues: CASRWDNQETQYF. Drawing the rest from reference TRBV7-2 and TRBJ2-5, the complete variable domain is GAGVSQSPSNKVTEKGKDVELRCDPISGHTALYWYRQSLGQGLEFLIYFQGNSAPDKSGLPSDRFSAERTGGSVSTLTIQRTQQEDSAVYLCASRWDNQETQYFGPGTRLLVL.

This clone was seen a single time. The rearrangement links TRBV7-3 to TRBJ2-3; D is perhaps TRBD2 (6 bases). This CDR3 is 16 amino acids long. Germline CDR1 reads SGHTA; CDR2 reads FQGTGA. The ends were cut back, 5 bases at V and 2 bases at J, with 17 bases in the middle. CDR3 loop: CASSQGRDSYTDTQYF. In DNA, the CDR3 is TGTGCCAGCAGCCAAGGCCGGGACTCATACACAGATACGCAGTATTTT.

This chain joins TRBV19 and TRBJ2-7; no reliable D call. In germline, CDR1 is LNHDA, CDR2 SQIVND (reference sequence). CDR3 size: 13 residues. The V end was cut by 3 bases, the J end by 4 bases, with 10 bases between. The CDR3 sequence is CASSMSGSYEQYF. The CDR3 bases are TGTGCCAGTAGTATGTCCGGGTCGTACGAGCAGTACTTC.

The chain joins TRBV5-1 to TRBJ2-1; 11 nucleotides align to TRBD2. The trim removed 4 bases at V and 6 bases at J, leaving 3 bases unmatched. The CDR3 totals 14 residues. Germline V gene lookup returns CDR1 SGHRS and CDR2 YFSETQ. DNA of the CDR3: TGCGCCAGCAGCATTGGACTAGCGGGCAATGAGCAGTTCTTC. Amino acid sequence: CASSIGLAGNEQFF.

The rearrangement links TRBV6-1 to TRBJ1-4; unclear D gene. CDR3 size: 14 residues. In germline, CDR1 is MNHNS, CDR2 SASEGT. V was shortened by 5 bases and J by 5 bases, with 12 bases between the two germline ends. This CDR3 reads CASSTRGNNEKLFF. CDR3 DNA sequence: TGTGCCAGCAGTACTCGCGGGAACAATGAAAAACTGTTTTTT.

The chain is built from TRBV19 and TRBJ1-1, with TRBD1 as a possible D gene (6 bases). The germline V gene encodes CDR1 LNHDA and CDR2 SQIVND (reference sequence). Trimming left V 6 bases short and J 0 bases short, with 8 bases between. This CDR3 spans 13 amino acids. CDR3 coding DNA: TGTGCCAGTAGGAGGGGGATGAACACTGAAGCTTTCTTT. Protein: CASRRGMNTEAFF.

V usage is TRBV11-2 and J usage is TRBJ2-2; perhaps TRBD2 as D (5 bases). V was trimmed by 3 bases and J by 8 bases, leaving 13 bases between them. Germline CDR1 is SGHAT and CDR2 is FQNNGV. The CDR3 length is 14 residues. CDR3 bases: TGTGCCAGCAGCTTCCCCTCCGCGGGTGGGGAGCTGTTTTTT. Translation gives CASSFPSAGGELFF. Together with reference TRBV11-2 and TRBJ2-2, the CDR3 gives the full variable domain: EAGVAQSPRYKIIEKRQSVAFWCNPISGHATLYWYQQILGQGPKLLIQFQNNGVVDDSQLPKDRFSAERLKGVDSTLKIQPAKLEDSAVYLCASSFPSAGGELFFGEGSRLTVL.

The chain employs TRBV5-4 and TRBJ2-1, with D possibly matching TRBD2 (6 bases). Per germline, CDR1 SGHNT and CDR2 YYREEE (reference sequence). The V end lost 4 bases, the J end lost 10 bases, and 15 bases lay between the germline ends. The CDR3 consists of 13 residues. The CDR3 protein is CASSQDYFQEQFF. The CDR3 coding sequence is TGTGCCAGCAGCCAGGACTACTTCCAGGAGCAGTTCTTC. The entire variable domain, with the rest obtained from reference TRBV5-4 and TRBJ2-1, is as follows: ETGVTQSPTHLIKTRGQQVTLRCSSQSGHNTVSWYQQALGQGPQFIFQYYREEENGRGNFPPRFSGLQFPNYSSELNVNALELDDSALYLCASSQDYFQEQFFGPGTRLTVL.

This sequence joins TRBV7-8 and TRBJ2-1, with TRBD2 matching over 9 bases. CDR3 length equals 14 residues. V gave up 5 bases and J gave up 7 bases; unmatched junction bases: 6. Germline CDR1 is SGHVS and CDR2 is FQNEAQ. CDR3 sequence reads: CASSHSGSMNEQFF. For the CDR3, the DNA is TGTGCCAGCAGCCATAGCGGGAGTATGAATGAGCAGTTCTTC.

The chain links TRBV4-2 to TRBJ2-6; D unclear. The CDR3 totals 17 residues. CDR1 is LGHNA and CDR2 is YNFKEQ in the germline V gene. V shed 0 bases and J shed 0 bases, with 9 bases lying between them. CDR3 sequence (DNA): TGTGCCAGCAGCCAAGACGGGTCGGCCTCTGGGGCCAACGTCCTGACTTTC. As protein: CASSQDGSASGANVLTF.